This entry lists 23 T cell receptor beta chains sequenced from one sample in a study of blood T cell repertoires in COVID-19. Sequencing used immunoSEQ multiplex PCR; TCRdb keeps in-frame clones, though not all of them. This table holds approximately 160,000 clones, around 82% found once. Sequencing was carried out using PBMCs or T cells enriched from blood (not recorded which). All receptors come from a woman aged 45 to 65 in a cohort exposed to, infected with or recovered from COVID-19 (not recorded which).

This clone was observed a single time. This chain connects TRBV11-2 to TRBJ1-1; D gene ambiguous. The CDR3 consists of 14 residues. Germline V gene data show CDR1 as SGHAT and CDR2 as FQNNGV. The V gene lost 2 bases and the J gene lost 5 bases, with 12 bases spanning the gap. The CDR3 nucleotides read TGTGCCAGCAGCTTAAGCTCGGGGTGGACTGAAGCTTTCTTT. Amino acids: CASSLSSGWTEAFF.

This chain connects TRBV6-1 to TRBJ2-1; 8 bases agree with TRBD2. CDR1 is MNHNS, CDR2 SASEGT, per germline. The CDR3 contains 19 residues. V lost 0 bases to trimming and J lost 4 bases; unmatched junction nucleotides: 14. CDR3 nucleotide sequence: TGTGCCAGCAGTGAAGCGGTTTCTACCAGCGGGAGTATTTACAATGAGCAGTTCTTC. The encoded protein is CASSEAVSTSGSIYNEQFF.

The sample holds one count of this clone. This chain uses TRBV4-2 with TRBJ2-1; 9 nucleotides line up with TRBD2. CDR3 length: 17 amino acids. CDR1 LGHNA and CDR2 YNFKEQ come from the germline V gene. The ends lost 0 bases at V and 9 bases at J; junction bases unmatched: 12. The CDR3 region has the DNA TGTGCCAGCAGCCAAGACTCTTCAGGACTAGCGATAGGTGAGCAGTTCTTC. This translates into CASSQDSSGLAIGEQFF.

The chain is built from TRBV27 and TRBJ1-6, with TRBD1 matching 7 bases. This CDR3 region has 14 residues. The V segment lost 2 bases and the J segment 7 bases; nucleotides outside the gene matches: 2. Germline CDR1 and CDR2: MNHEY and SMNVEV (reference sequence). The CDR3 loop reads CASSLTGENSPLHF. As DNA, the CDR3 is TGTGCCAGCAGTTTAACAGGGGAGAATTCACCCCTCCACTTT.

The genes are TRBV6-6 and TRBJ2-7; TRBD1 agrees at 9 bases. V shed 2 bases and J 2 bases; nucleotides not matched to a gene: 4. The germline V gene has CDR1 MNHNY and CDR2 SVGAGI (reference sequence). This CDR3 contains 15 residues. The CDR3 nucleotides are TGTGCCAGCAGTTACGGGGGACAGGGTACCTACGAGCAGTACTTC. Translating it yields CASSYGGQGTYEQYF.

The chain recombines TRBV28 with TRBJ2-7, with TRBD2 matching 8 bases. Germline V gene data show CDR1 as MDHEN and CDR2 as SYDVKM. The V and J ends lost 6 bases and 4 bases, in that order; junction bases with no gene match: 11. The CDR3 has 15 residues. The CDR3 here is CASSLGTSGGYEQYF. The CDR3 bases are TGTGCCAGCAGCTTAGGGACTTCGGGAGGGTACGAGCAGTACTTC.

The V and J genes are TRBV5-1 and TRBJ2-7; a possible D gene is TRBD1 (6 bases). The CDR3 is made up of 13 amino acids. Germline CDR1 is SGHRS and CDR2 is YFSETQ. Trimming left V 3 bases short and J 0 bases short, with 7 bases between. This CDR3 reads CASSWDTSYEQYF. CDR3 DNA sequence: TGCGCCAGCAGCTGGGACACCTCCTACGAGCAGTACTTC.

The rearrangement uses TRBV6-6 and TRBJ2-2; 9 bases agree with TRBD1. The V gene's germline CDR1 is MNHNY and CDR2 SVGAGI (reference sequence). Trimming at V came to 11 bases and at J to 1 base, leaving 8 bases not matched to a gene. The CDR3 totals 15 residues. In DNA form, the CDR3 reads TGTGCCGGGAGATGGACAGGGGAGAACACCGGGGAGCTGTTTTTT. This translates into CAGRWTGENTGELFF.

The J gene is TRBJ2-5, the V gene TRBV5-1; TRBD2 might be the D (6 bases). Trimming removed 5 bases from V and 5 bases from J, with 19 bases in between. CDR3 length equals 15 residues. Germline V CDR1 and CDR2: SGHRS, YFSETQ. CDR3 residues: CASRRDSPSGETQYF. CDR3 DNA: TGCGCCAGCAGGAGGGACTCTCCAAGTGGGGAGACCCAGTACTTC.

The chain couples TRBV9 to TRBJ2-3; 10 nucleotides match TRBD1. Germline V CDR1 and CDR2: SGDLS, YYNGEE. This CDR3 is 17 amino acids long. The junction had 11 bases not matched to a gene; V was cut back by 3 bases and J by 4 bases. CDR3 region: CASSETGTGARADTQYF. CDR3 DNA sequence: TGTGCCAGCAGCGAGACCGGGACAGGGGCGAGGGCAGATACGCAGTATTTT.

The rearrangement joins TRBV18 to TRBJ2-3; 8 nucleotides line up with TRBD1. With 3 bases clipped from V and 0 bases from J, the junction kept 5 bases outside the gene matches. CDR1 is KGHSH and CDR2 is LQKENI in the germline V gene. The CDR3 consists of 16 residues. CDR3 amino acids: CASSPIRDRSTDTQYF. CDR3 coding DNA: TGTGCCAGCTCACCCATCCGGGACAGGAGCACAGATACGCAGTATTTT.

J is TRBJ2-1 and V is TRBV27, with D possibly matching TRBD2 (6 bases). CDR3 length: 13 amino acids. Looked up from germline, CDR1 is MNHEY and CDR2 is SMNVEV (reference sequence). V shed 5 bases and J shed 8 bases, with 13 bases lying between them. This chain's CDR3 is CASSPGRGHEQFF. CDR3 sequence (DNA): TGTGCCAGCAGTCCCGGGAGAGGCCATGAGCAGTTCTTC.

The chain joins TRBV5-1 to TRBJ1-4, with a weak D call TRBD1 (5 bases). This CDR3 is 15 amino acids long. The V gene lost 4 bases and the J gene lost 2 bases, with 12 bases spanning the gap. Looked up from germline, CDR1 is SGHRS and CDR2 is YFSETQ. This CDR3 reads CASSPQGQTNEKLFF. The CDR3 DNA follows: TGCGCCAGCAGCCCCCAGGGCCAGACTAATGAAAAACTGTTTTTT.

The chain couples TRBV3-1 (or the pseudogene TRBV3-2) to TRBJ1-1; TRBD1 is a possible D gene (5 bases). This CDR3 has 14 amino acids. Germline V gene data show CDR1 as LGHDT and CDR2 as YNNKEL (reference sequence). V was shortened by 8 bases and J by 6 bases, with 19 bases between the two germline ends. The CDR3 sequence: CASSRAGRGAEAFF. CDR3 DNA: TGTGCCAGCTCCCGGGCGGGGAGAGGGGCTGAAGCTTTCTTT.

There are a few counts of this clone. The rearrangement links TRBV7-2 to TRBJ1-6; perhaps TRBD1 as D (5 bases). The V end lost 1 base, the J end lost 9 bases, and 13 bases lay between the germline ends. Germline CDR1 is SGHTA and CDR2 is FQGNSA. This CDR3 is built from 15 residues. CDR3 sequence reads: CASSLDWGESSPLHF. The DNA of the CDR3 is TGTGCCAGCAGCTTAGATTGGGGGGAGTCTTCACCCCTCCACTTT.

This clone has just a few counts. Other DNA sequences within the sample encode an identical CDR3. J is TRBJ2-5 and V is TRBV3-1 (or the pseudogene TRBV3-2), with 10 bases lining up with TRBD1. V dropped 4 bases and J dropped 5; count of bases not matched to a gene: 4. The germline gives CDR1 LGHDT, CDR2 YNNKEL (reference sequence). CDR3 length: 14 residues. The CDR3 region is CASSPGQGVETQYF. The CDR3 region has the DNA TGTGCCAGCAGCCCCGGACAGGGGGTTGAGACCCAGTACTTC.

This clone has a single count. The chain recombines TRBV19 with TRBJ2-5, with TRBD1 as a possible D gene (5 bases). The CDR3 runs to 14 residues. Trimming removed 4 bases at V and 5 bases at J, with 14 bases between. Per germline, CDR1 LNHDA and CDR2 SQIVND (reference sequence). CDR3 in DNA: TGTGCCAGTAGTAGCCAGGGTATCGGTGAGACCCAGTACTTC. As protein: CASSSQGIGETQYF.

The gene calls are TRBV6-5 and TRBJ2-1, with D perhaps TRBD2 (7 bases). The V end lost 10 bases, the J end lost 1 base, and 14 bases lay between the germline ends. There are 14 residues in the CDR3. Germline CDR1 is MNHEY and CDR2 is SVGAGI. Here the CDR3 DNA reads TGTGCCACCCGGGGGGCTACTTCCTACAATGAGCAGTTCTTC. It yields the protein CATRGATSYNEQFF.

The chain has TRBV12-3 or TRBV12-4 and TRBJ2-7; TRBD2 agrees at 7 bases. The CDR3 consists of 13 residues. The ends lost 3 bases at V and 5 bases at J; junction bases unmatched: 4. In DNA, the CDR3 is TGTGCCAGCAGTTTGTGGGAGGGGAACGAGCAGTACTTC. Translated, it gives CASSLWEGNEQYF.

The V gene is TRBV5-1, the J gene TRBJ1-5; 10 bases line up with TRBD1. The length of the CDR3 is 17 residues. Germline CDR1 reads SGHRS; CDR2 reads YFSETQ. The V segment lost 7 bases and the J segment 3 bases; nucleotides outside the gene matches: 13. CDR3 in amino acids: CASSPLGTGADNQPQHF. CDR3 in DNA: TGCGCCAGCTCACCACTGGGGACAGGGGCGGACAATCAGCCCCAGCATTTT.

The chain uses TRBV11-2 and TRBJ2-2; TRBD2 aligns across 9 bases. The CDR3 loop spans 19 amino acids. V gave up 2 bases and J gave up 3 bases; unmatched junction bases: 13. Germline V gene data show CDR1 as SGHAT and CDR2 as FQNNGV. The CDR3 sequence: CASSLRFFSGGPDTGELFF. The CDR3 bases are TGTGCCAGCAGCTTAAGGTTCTTCAGCGGGGGGCCGGACACCGGGGAGCTGTTTTTT.

The chain has TRBV7-3 and TRBJ2-1; D is uncertain. The CDR3 has 13 amino acids. Deletions cut 2 bases from V and 10 bases from J, with 12 bases between. Germline CDR1 and CDR2: SGHTA and FQGTGA. As DNA, the CDR3 is TGTGCCAGCAGCTTAGAGGTAGGTCGAGAGCAGTTCTTC. As protein: CASSLEVGREQFF.

This clone has only one observation. CDR3 loop: CASSLGVGQGLTDTQYF. The DNA for the CDR3 is TGCGCCAGCAGCTTGGGGGTAGGACAGGGCCTCACAGATACGCAGTATTTT. The genes are TRBV5-1 and TRBJ2-3; 8 nucleotides match TRBD1. Germline values: CDR1 SGHRS, CDR2 YFSETQ. J gave up 2 bases and V 0 bases, and 8 bases lay outside the gene matches. The CDR3 loop spans 17 amino acids.